The clone carrying this TCR beta chain was detected only a few times. Antigen: not known. These data come from a study of T cells after yellow fever vaccination. General study findings and limits: Across the CD4 and CD8 compartments, a small share of clonotypes was present in both. Weaker, the secondary response had a peak occurring faster, on day 5 versus 15.

A 5'RACE template-switching step, the method used to make TCR cDNA, added a universal primer site and UMIs. One entry per CDR3 protein, called by TCRdb with MiXCR from the 5' RACE reads. The top ten clones hold less than 20% of a sample with fewer than 450,000 distinct CDR3 sequences, under 14% of them seen once. Germline V gives CDR1 SGHDT, CDR2 YYEEEE. The length of the CDR3 is 14 residues. V lost 9 bases and J lost 6, with 18 bases in between. The sequences come from PBMCs, collected on the day of the first yellow fever vaccination. The gene calls are TRBV5-6 and TRBJ1-4; D unresolved. The clonotype originates from a man aged 18-30 years who received the YFV17D yellow fever vaccine. The CDR3 DNA sequence: TGTGCCAACCTCAATACGATCGTGTATGAAAAACTGTTTTTT. This gives the protein CANLNTIVYEKLFF.